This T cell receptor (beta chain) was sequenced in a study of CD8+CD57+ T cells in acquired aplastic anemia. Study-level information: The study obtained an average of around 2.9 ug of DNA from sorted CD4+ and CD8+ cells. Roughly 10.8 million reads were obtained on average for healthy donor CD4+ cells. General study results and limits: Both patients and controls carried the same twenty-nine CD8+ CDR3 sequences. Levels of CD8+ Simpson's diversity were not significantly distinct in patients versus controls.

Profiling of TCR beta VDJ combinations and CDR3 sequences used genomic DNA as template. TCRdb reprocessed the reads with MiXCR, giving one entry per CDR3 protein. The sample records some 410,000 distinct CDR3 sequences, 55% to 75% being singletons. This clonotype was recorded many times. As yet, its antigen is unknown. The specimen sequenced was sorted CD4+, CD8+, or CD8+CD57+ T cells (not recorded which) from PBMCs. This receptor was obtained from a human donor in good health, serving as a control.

The DNA of the CDR3 is TGTGCCAGCAGCCCAACCGGGACCCCGGAGGGTGGCTACACCTTC. It is translated as CASSPTGTPEGGYTF. The chain links TRBV7-6 to TRBJ1-2, with D maybe TRBD1 (5 bases). The ends were cut back, 5 bases at V and 7 bases at J, with 20 bases in the middle. The germline V gene encodes CDR1 SGHVS and CDR2 FNYEAQ. The CDR3 extends over 15 amino acids.